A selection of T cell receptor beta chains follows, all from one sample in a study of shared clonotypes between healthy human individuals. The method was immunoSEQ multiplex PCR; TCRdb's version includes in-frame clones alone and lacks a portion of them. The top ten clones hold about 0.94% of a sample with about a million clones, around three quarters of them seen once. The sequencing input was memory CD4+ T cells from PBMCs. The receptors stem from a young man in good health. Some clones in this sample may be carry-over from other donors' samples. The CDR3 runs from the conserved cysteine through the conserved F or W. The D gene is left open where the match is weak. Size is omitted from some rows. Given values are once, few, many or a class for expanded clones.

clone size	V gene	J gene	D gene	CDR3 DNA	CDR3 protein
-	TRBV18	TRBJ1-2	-	TGTGCCAGCTCACCACCGGCAGGGTGGAACTATGGCTACACCTTC	CASSPPAGWNYGYTF
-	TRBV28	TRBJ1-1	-	TGTGCCAGCATCCCCTTAGGCACGGTGAAGAACACTGAAGCTTTCTTT	CASIPLGTVKNTEAFF
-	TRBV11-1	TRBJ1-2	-	TGTGCCAGCAGTTCCCTCCGGGACACTAACTATGGCTACACCTTC	CASSSLRDTNYGYTF
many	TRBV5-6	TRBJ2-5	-	TGTGCCAGCAGTTATCTTGGGACCCAGTACTTC	CASSYLGTQYF
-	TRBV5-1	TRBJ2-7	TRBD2	TGCGCCAGCAGCTTGGTATTAGCGGGAGAGTACGAGCAGTACTTC	CASSLVLAGEYEQYF
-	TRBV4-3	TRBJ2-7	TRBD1	TGCGCCAGCAGCCCCGGGACAGGAAACTACGAGCAGTACTTC	CASSPGTGNYEQYF
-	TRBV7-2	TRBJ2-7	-	TGTGCCAGCAGCTTAATTACGAGCTTAAGGCACGAGCAGTACTTC	CASSLITSLRHEQYF
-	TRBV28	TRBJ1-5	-	TGTGCCAGCAGTTCCGGGTCTCGGCCCCAGCATTTT	CASSSGSRPQHF
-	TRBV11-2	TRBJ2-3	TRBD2	TGTGCCAGCAGCTCGATCCGGGGGGAGGGTACAACAGATACGCAGTATTTT	CASSSIRGEGTTDTQYF
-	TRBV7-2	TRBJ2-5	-	TGTGCCAGCAGCTTAGGTTACCAAGAGACCCAGTACTTC	CASSLGYQETQYF
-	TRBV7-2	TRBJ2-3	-	TGTGCCAGCAGCCCCTCCTGGGACGATACGCAGTATTTT	CASSPSWDDTQYF
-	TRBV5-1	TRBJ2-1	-	TGCGCCAGCGGGCAGGGGTTCTACAATGAGCAGTTCTTC	CASGQGFYNEQFF
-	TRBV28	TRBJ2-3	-	TGTGCCAGCAGCTCCGCGGGATTTTCTATAGATACGCAGTATTTT	CASSSAGFSIDTQYF
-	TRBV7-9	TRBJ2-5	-	TGTGCCAGCAGCCCCCTGGAGGGCGGAGAGACCCAGTACTTC	CASSPLEGGETQYF
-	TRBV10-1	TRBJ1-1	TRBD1	TGCGCCAGCAGTGACCGGACAGGGGGCAGGACTGAAGCTTTCTTT	CASSDRTGGRTEAFF
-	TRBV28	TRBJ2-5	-	TGTGCCAGCCTTCTGACAGGCGGTAGAAAGACCCAGTACTTC	CASLLTGGRKTQYF
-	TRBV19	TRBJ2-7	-	TGTGCCAGTACCCGCCGACAGAGGGACTTTGATTACGAGCAGTACTTC	CASTRRQRDFDYEQYF
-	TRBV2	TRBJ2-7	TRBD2	TGTGCCAGCAGTGAAGGGGTGGGACTAGATTTGTCCGAGCAGTACTTC	CASSEGVGLDLSEQYF
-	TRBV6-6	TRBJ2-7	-	TGTGCCAGCAGTTACGATGGGACCCTACCCGAGCAGTACTTC	CASSYDGTLPEQYF
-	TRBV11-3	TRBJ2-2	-	TGTGCCAGCAGCTTAGGGAGTAACGGGGAGCTGTTTTTT	CASSLGSNGELFF
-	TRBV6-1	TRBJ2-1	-	TGTGCCAGCAGCCTAGCAGGCGAGCAGTTCTTC	CASSLAGEQFF
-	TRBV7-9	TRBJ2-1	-	TGTGCCAGCAGCTTAAATGGGCCCCATGAGCAGTTCTTC	CASSLNGPHEQFF
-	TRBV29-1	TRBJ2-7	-	TGCAGCGTTGAAGGCGGGACAGATTACGAGCAGTACTTC	CSVEGGTDYEQYF
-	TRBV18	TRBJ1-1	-	TGTGCCAGCTCACCATGGAGGGGTACTGAAGCTTTCTTT	CASSPWRGTEAFF